The TCR beta chain under discussion was sequenced for a study of blood T cell repertoires in COVID-19. Study context: Sites in the United States, Italy and Spain provided acute and convalescent COVID-19 samples.

In the authors' methods: Researchers report that nucleated cell counts were estimated from reference gene primer amplification. Assay used: immunoSEQ multiplex PCR; TCRdb lists only in-frame clones, some missing. V and J calls and clone size are given by that table; D and trimming were obtained from the DNA. The data show about 180,000 clones, under 85% seen once. The TCR sequence derives from a human donor in a cohort sampled during active COVID-19. The material sequenced was peripheral blood.

CDR3 region: CAISSEPGQGEGYTF. In nucleotides, the CDR3 is TGTGCCATCAGCTCTGAACCGGGACAGGGTGAAGGCTACACCTTC. This chain links TRBV10-3 with TRBJ1-2; 9 bases match TRBD1. The V and J ends lost 6 bases and 8 bases, in that order; junction bases with no gene match: 13. The CDR3 runs 15 residues. CDR1 is ENHRY and CDR2 is SYGVKD in the germline V gene.